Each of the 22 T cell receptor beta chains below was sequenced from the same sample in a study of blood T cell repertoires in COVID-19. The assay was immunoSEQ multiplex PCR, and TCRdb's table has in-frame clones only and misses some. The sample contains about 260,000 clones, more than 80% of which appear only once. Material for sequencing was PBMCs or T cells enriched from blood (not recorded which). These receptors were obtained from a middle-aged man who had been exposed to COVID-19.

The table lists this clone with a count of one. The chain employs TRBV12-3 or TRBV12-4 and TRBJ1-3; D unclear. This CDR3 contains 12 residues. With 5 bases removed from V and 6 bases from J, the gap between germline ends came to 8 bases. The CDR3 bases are TGTGCCAGCAGTCCACTCGCAAACACCATATATTTT. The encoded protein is CASSPLANTIYF.

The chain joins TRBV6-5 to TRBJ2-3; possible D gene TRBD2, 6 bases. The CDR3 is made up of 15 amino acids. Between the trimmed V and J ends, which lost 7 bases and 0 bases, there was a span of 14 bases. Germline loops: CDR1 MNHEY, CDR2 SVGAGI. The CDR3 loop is CASIHSGASTDTQYF. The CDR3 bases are TGTGCCAGCATTCATAGCGGAGCTAGCACAGATACGCAGTATTTT.

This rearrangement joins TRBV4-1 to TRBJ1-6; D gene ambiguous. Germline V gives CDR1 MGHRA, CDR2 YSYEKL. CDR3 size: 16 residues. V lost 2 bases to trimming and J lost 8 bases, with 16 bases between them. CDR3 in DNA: TGCGCCAGCAGCCAACAACACCCGGTCCGGGATTCACCCCTCCACTTT. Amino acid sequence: CASSQQHPVRDSPLHF.

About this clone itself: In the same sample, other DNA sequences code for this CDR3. This CDR3 is CSVEGQMNTEAFF. CDR3 nucleotide sequence: TGCAGCGTTGAGGGCCAGATGAACACTGAAGCTTTCTTT. The V gene is TRBV29-1, the J gene TRBJ1-1; D is undetermined. The germline gives CDR1 SQVTM, CDR2 ANQGSEA. This CDR3 has 13 amino acids. V was clipped by 3 bases and J by 0 bases, with 8 bases between them.

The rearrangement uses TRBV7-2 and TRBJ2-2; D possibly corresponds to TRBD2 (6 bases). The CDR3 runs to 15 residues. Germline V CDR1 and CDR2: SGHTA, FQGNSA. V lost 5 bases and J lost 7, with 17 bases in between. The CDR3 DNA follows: TGTGCCAGCAGCCCTAGGGAGGCCCGAGGCGGGGAGCTGTTTTTT. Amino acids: CASSPREARGGELFF.

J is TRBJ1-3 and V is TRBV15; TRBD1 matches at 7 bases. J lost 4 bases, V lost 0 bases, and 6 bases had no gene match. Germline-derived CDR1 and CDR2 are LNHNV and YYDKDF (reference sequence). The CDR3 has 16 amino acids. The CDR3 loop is CATSRDQGGEGNTIYF. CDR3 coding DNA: TGTGCCACCAGCAGAGATCAGGGGGGAGAAGGAAACACCATATATTTT. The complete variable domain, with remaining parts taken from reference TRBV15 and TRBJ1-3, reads DAMVIQNPRYQVTQFGKPVTLSCSQTLNHNVMYWYQQKSSQAPKLLFHYYDKDFNNEADTPDNFQSRRPNTSFCFLDIRSPGLGDTAMYLCATSRDQGGEGNTIYFGEGSWLTVV.

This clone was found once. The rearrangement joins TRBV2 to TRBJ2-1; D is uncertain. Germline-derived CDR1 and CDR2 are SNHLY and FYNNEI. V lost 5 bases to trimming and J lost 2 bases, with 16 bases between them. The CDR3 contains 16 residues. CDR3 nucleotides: TGTGCCAGCAGTAACCATTATGGCACGACCTACAATGAGCAGTTCTTC. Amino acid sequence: CASSNHYGTTYNEQFF.

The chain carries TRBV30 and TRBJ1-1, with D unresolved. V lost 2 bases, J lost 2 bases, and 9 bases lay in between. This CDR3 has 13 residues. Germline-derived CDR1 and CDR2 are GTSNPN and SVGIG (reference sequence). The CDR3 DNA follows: TGTGCCTGGAGTCTCTTGAGTAACACTGAAGCTTTCTTT. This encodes CAWSLLSNTEAFF.

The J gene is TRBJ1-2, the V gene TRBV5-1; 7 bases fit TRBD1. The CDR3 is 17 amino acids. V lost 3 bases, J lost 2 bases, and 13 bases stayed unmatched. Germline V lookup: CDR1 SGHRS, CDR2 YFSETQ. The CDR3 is CASSSSGTALLNYGYTF. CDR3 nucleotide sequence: TGCGCCAGCAGCTCCTCCGGGACAGCCCTTCTAAACTATGGCTACACCTTC. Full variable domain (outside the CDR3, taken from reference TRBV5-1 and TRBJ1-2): KAGVTQTPRYLIKTRGQQVTLSCSPISGHRSVSWYQQTPGQGLQFLFEYFSETQRNKGNFPGRFSGRQFSNSRSEMNVSTLELGDSALYLCASSSSGTALLNYGYTFGSGTRLTVV.

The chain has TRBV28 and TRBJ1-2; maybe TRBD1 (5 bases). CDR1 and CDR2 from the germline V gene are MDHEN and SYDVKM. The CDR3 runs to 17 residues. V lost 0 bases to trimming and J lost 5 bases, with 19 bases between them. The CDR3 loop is CASSLWSLQDYGYGYTF. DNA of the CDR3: TGTGCCAGCAGTTTATGGTCCCTACAGGATTACGGTTATGGCTACACCTTC.

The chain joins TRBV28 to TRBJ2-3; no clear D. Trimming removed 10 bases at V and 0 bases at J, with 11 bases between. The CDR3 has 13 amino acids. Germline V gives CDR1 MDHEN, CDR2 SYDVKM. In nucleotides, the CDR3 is TGTGCCACCGACACACCTAGCACAGATACGCAGTATTTT. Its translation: CATDTPSTDTQYF.

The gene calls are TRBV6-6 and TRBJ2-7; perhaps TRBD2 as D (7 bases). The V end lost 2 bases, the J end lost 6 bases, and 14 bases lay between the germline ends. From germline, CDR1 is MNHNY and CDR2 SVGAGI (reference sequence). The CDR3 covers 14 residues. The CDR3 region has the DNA TGTGCCAGCAGTTACGTCGCAGGGGAGGGCGAGCAGTACGTC. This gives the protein CASSYVAGEGEQYV.

This CDR3 is CASSIDRSNYGYTF. The CDR3 DNA follows: TGTGCCAGTAGTATAGATCGGAGTAACTATGGCTACACCTTC. The chain employs TRBV19 and TRBJ1-2; D is undetermined. CDR3 size: 14 residues. Deletions cut 0 bases from V and 1 base from J, with 6 bases between. Looked up from germline, CDR1 is LNHDA and CDR2 is SQIVND (reference sequence).

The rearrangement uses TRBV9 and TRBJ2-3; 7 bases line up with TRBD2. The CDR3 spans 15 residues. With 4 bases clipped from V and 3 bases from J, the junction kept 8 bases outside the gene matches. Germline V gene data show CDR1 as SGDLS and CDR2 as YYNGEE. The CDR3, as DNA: TGTGCCAGCAGCCGACGTACGGGGGGAACAGATACGCAGTATTTT. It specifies CASSRRTGGTDTQYF.

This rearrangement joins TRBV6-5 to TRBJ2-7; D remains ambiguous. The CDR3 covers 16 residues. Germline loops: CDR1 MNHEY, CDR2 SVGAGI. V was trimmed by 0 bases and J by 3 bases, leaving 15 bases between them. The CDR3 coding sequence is TGTGCCAGCAGTTACTCTCGGCTTAGCTCCCTCTACGAGCAGTACTTC. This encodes CASSYSRLSSLYEQYF.

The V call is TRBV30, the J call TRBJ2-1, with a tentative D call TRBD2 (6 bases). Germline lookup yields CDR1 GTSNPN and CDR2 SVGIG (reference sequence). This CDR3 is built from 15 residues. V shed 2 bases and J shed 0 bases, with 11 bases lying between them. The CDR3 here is CAWSLAFSSYNEQFF. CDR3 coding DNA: TGTGCCTGGAGTCTAGCGTTTAGCTCCTACAATGAGCAGTTCTTC. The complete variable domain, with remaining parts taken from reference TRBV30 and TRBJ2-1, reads SQTIHQWPATLVQPVGSPLSLECTVEGTSNPNLYWYRQAAGRGLQLLFYSVGIGQISSEVPQNLSASRPQDRQFILSSKKLLLSDSGFYLCAWSLAFSSYNEQFFGPGTRLTVL.

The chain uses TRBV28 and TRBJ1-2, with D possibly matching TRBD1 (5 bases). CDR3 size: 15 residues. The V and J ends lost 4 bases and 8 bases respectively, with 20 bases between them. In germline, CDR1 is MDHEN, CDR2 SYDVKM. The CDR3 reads CASSSPGRDLGGYTF. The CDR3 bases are TGTGCCAGCAGTTCCCCGGGGAGGGACTTGGGGGGCTACACCTTC.

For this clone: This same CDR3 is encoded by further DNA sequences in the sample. CDR3 residues: CASSLDSLNTEAFF. CDR3 sequence (DNA): TGCGCCAGCAGCTTGGACAGTTTGAACACTGAAGCTTTCTTT. The chain couples TRBV5-1 to TRBJ1-1; D not certain. Germline V gives CDR1 SGHRS, CDR2 YFSETQ. V lost 0 bases and J 0 bases, leaving 6 bases between the germline ends. The CDR3 covers 14 residues.

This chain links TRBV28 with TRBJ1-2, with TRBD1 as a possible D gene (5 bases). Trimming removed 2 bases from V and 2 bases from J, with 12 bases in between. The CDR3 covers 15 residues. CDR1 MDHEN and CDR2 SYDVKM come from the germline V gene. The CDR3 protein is CASSLQGPTNYGYTF. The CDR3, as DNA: TGTGCCAGCAGTTTACAGGGCCCCACAAACTATGGCTACACCTTC.

CDR3 loop: CASSFSDSTEAFF. The CDR3 DNA reads as TGTGCCAGCAGCTTTTCGGACTCCACTGAAGCTTTCTTT. This chain joins TRBV7-3 and TRBJ1-1; D gene unclear. With 3 bases removed from V and 4 bases from J, the gap between germline ends came to 9 bases. Germline-derived CDR1 and CDR2 are SGHTA and FQGTGA. CDR3 length: 13 residues.

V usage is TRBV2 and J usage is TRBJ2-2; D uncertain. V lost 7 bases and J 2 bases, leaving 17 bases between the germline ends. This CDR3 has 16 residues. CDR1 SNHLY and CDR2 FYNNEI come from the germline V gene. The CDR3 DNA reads TGTGCCAGCACCTCTGATGTACAGATTAACACCGGGGAGCTGTTTTTT. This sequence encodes CASTSDVQINTGELFF.

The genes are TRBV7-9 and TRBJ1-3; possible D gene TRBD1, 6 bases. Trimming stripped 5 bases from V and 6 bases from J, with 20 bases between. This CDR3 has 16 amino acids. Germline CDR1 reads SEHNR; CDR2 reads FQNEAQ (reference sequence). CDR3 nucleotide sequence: TGTGCCAGCAGCCCGGAGAGGGGGACATCGGTAAACACCATATATTTT. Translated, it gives CASSPERGTSVNTIYF.